The 5 T cell receptor beta chains below were found in one sample sequenced in a study of cytomegalovirus exposure and HLA in healthy donors. The PCR was carried out with 60 Vbeta primers and 13 Jbeta primers. Sequencing was performed with immunoSEQ multiplex PCR; in TCRdb, only in-frame clones are kept and a portion is missing. The sample holds approximately 220,000 clones, roughly 85% seen once. The material sequenced was PBMCs. The receptors originated from a young man in good health and CMV-seronegative.

This clone was seen a single time. V usage is TRBV21-1 and J usage is TRBJ1-1. TRBV21-1 is shown as a pseudogene. CDR3 length: 14 amino acids. The CDR3 loop reads CAGRWEGKDTEAFF. CDR3 sequence (DNA): TGTGCCGGCCGATGGGAGGGGAAGGACACTGAAGCTTTCTTT.

This rearrangement joins TRBV14 to TRBJ1-2; the D gene is possibly TRBD1 (6 bases). CDR1 and CDR2 from the germline V gene are SGHDN and FVKESK. The V and J ends lost 1 base and 8 bases respectively, with 11 bases between them. CDR3 size: 13 residues. CDR3 nucleotide sequence: TGTGCCAGCAGCCAAGGGCAGGGGCCCGGCTACACCTTC. This gives the protein CASSQGQGPGYTF.

The J gene is TRBJ1-1, the V gene TRBV7-9, with D possibly being TRBD1 (5 bases). With 6 bases removed from V and 6 bases from J, the gap between germline ends came to 23 bases. The CDR3 totals 16 residues. Germline CDR1 is SEHNR and CDR2 is FQNEAQ (reference sequence). CDR3 nucleotides: TGTGCCAGCAGTTCATCAGACAGTTCGGCAACCGCTGAAGCTTTCTTT. It codes for CASSSSDSSATAEAFF.

The gene calls are TRBV14 and TRBJ2-1; TRBD1 is a possible D gene (5 bases). This CDR3 region has 15 residues. Deletions cut 1 base from V and 6 bases from J, with 13 bases between. The germline gives CDR1 SGHDN, CDR2 FVKESK. CDR3 residues: CASSQGAGYPNEQFF. The CDR3, as DNA: TGTGCCAGCAGCCAAGGCGCAGGGTACCCCAATGAGCAGTTCTTC.

The chain combines TRBV30 with TRBJ2-5; tentatively, D is TRBD1 (6 bases). Per germline, CDR1 GTSNPN and CDR2 SVGIG (reference sequence). Trimming stripped 4 bases from V and 0 bases from J, with 9 bases between. CDR3 length: 13 residues. The CDR3 spells CAWIWTDQETQYF. As DNA, the CDR3 is TGTGCCTGGATTTGGACAGACCAAGAGACCCAGTACTTC.